This TCR beta chain stems from a study of T cells after yellow fever vaccination. Study overall: For low cell numbers, libraries were made with SMART-Seq v4 Ultra Low Input.

Trimming removed 2 bases from V and 0 bases from J, with 8 bases in between. Germline V gene data show CDR1 as MNHEY and CDR2 as SVGAGI. The CDR3 extends over 15 amino acids. Findings of the study overall: Most primary-vaccination clones reappeared after the booster (approximately 97% CD4, about 88% CD8).

Generation of TCR cDNA used 5'RACE template switching (which added a universal primer site and UMIs). TCRdb ran MiXCR on the 5' RACE reads and lists one entry per CDR3 protein. The data contain hundreds of thousands of distinct CDR3 sequences, under 14% of them seen just once; the ten biggest clones take up around 19%. This clonotype appeared a few times. Its antigen remains unknown. V gene TRBV6-5 combines with J gene TRBJ1-5; D might be TRBD1 (5 bases). Sequencing used PBMCs, obtained on the day of the first yellow fever vaccination. The receptor was derived from a man aged 18 to 30 who received the YFV17D yellow fever vaccine. The CDR3 here is CASSYAGSSNQPQHF. The DNA for the CDR3 is TGTGCCAGCAGTTACGCAGGGTCTAGCAATCAGCCCCAGCATTTT.